Following are 7 T cell receptor beta chains from one sample sequenced in a study of CD8 T cells in Susac syndrome. Random hexamers were used to reverse transcribe the RNA input (roughly 0.5 to 1 ug). TCRdb analysed the immunoSEQ multiplex PCR reads with MiXCR anew, one entry per CDR3 protein. The table records about 83,000 distinct CDR3 sequences, about 96% of them present only once. Sequencing was performed on CD8+ T cells from PBMCs. Receptors were obtained from a human donor with Susac syndrome.

The chain couples TRBV4-3 to TRBJ2-2, with 8 bases identical to TRBD2. The germline V gene has CDR1 LGHNA and CDR2 YSLEER. The CDR3 covers 17 residues. Germline trimming cut 0 bases from V and 1 base from J; bases unmatched to any gene: 4. CDR3 in amino acids: CASSQDWAGGNTGELFF. CDR3 coding DNA: TGCGCCAGCAGCCAAGATTGGGCGGGAGGGAACACCGGGGAGCTGTTTTTT.

The J gene is TRBJ2-7, the V gene TRBV20-1; 9 bases fit TRBD2. CDR3 size: 14 residues. Germline V gene sequence: CDR1 DFQATT, CDR2 SNEGSKA (reference sequence). The ends lost 5 bases at V and 4 bases at J; junction bases unmatched: 9. The CDR3 coding sequence is TGCAGTGCTGAACCTAGCGGGGTAACGTACGAGCAGTACGTC. It specifies CSAEPSGVTYEQYV.

This chain links TRBV5-6 with TRBJ2-1; TRBD1 matches at 8 bases. The CDR3 contains 16 residues. Germline CDR1 SGHDT, CDR2 YYEEEE. Trimming removed 4 bases from V and 2 bases from J; junction bases left unmatched: 8. CDR3 nucleotide sequence: TGTGCCAGCAGCCCGAAGACAGGGGTGACCTACAATGAGCAGTTCTTC. This gives the protein CASSPKTGVTYNEQFF.

The chain links TRBV19 to TRBJ1-5; 7 bases agree with TRBD1. The CDR3 length is 14 residues. Germline CDR1 reads LNHDA; CDR2 reads SQIVND (reference sequence). V was clipped by 2 bases and J by 5 bases; unmatched bases: 3. CDR3 DNA sequence: TGTGCCAGTAGTATAACAGGGGTCCATCAGCCCCAGCATTTT. It codes for CASSITGVHQPQHF.

J is TRBJ1-5 and V is TRBV20-1, with D perhaps matching TRBD1 (6 bases). V lost 3 bases and J lost 4, with 19 bases in between. The CDR3 runs 16 residues. CDR1 and CDR2 (germline): DFQATT, SNEGSKA (reference sequence). The CDR3, as DNA: TGCAGTGCTAGGGGGGCAGGTGAGGGGGTAAATCAGCCCCAGCATTTT. It encodes CSARGAGEGVNQPQHF.

The chain combines TRBV15 with TRBJ2-7; D may be TRBD2 (6 bases). V was pared by 1 base and J by 2 bases, with 12 bases between. Germline-derived CDR1 and CDR2 are LNHNV and YYDKDF (reference sequence). The CDR3 sequence is 15 residues long. CDR3 residues: CATSRAPGGTYEQYV. CDR3 sequence (DNA): TGTGCCACCAGCAGAGCCCCCGGCGGGACCTACGAGCAGTACGTC.

This chain uses TRBV27 with TRBJ2-5, with no clear D. CDR3 size: 16 residues. The V gene's germline CDR1 is MNHEY and CDR2 SMNVEV (reference sequence). With 5 bases removed from V and 5 bases from J, the gap between germline ends came to 21 bases. DNA of the CDR3: TGTGCCAGCAGTCCCCGGATCGGGCTGGCACCTGAGACCCAGTACTTC. Translating gives CASSPRIGLAPETQYF.